These T cell receptor beta chains were read from a single sample in a study of cytomegalovirus exposure and HLA in healthy donors. The method was immunoSEQ multiplex PCR; TCRdb's version includes in-frame clones alone and lacks a portion of them. The data show about 91,000 clones, more than 80% seen once. The sample consisted of PBMCs. These TCRs come from a man aged 18-30 years in good health and CMV-seronegative. Both conserved end residues are trimmed from each CDR3. Each record gives: clone size, V gene, CDR3 protein. Clone size is given for some rows only: seen once, a few or many times, or a class if the clone is expanded.

medium-sized TRBV29-1 SVEDGTMNTEAF
NA TRBV11-3 ASSQGTSGRDTQY
NA TRBV4-3 ASSSRQGLDQPQH
NA TRBV5-1 ASTGVAGGVMYNEQF
NA TRBV5-6 ASSLGTGNYGYT
NA TRBV28 ASSLTGVSAYEQY
NA TRBV5-1 ASSLELASDTQY
few TRBV27 ASSLSHVTDTQY
NA TRBV5-1 ASSGILRDTQY
NA TRBV5-1 ASSLGSQGWNTEAF
NA TRBV18 ASRDRVSTEAF
NA TRBV7-2 ASSSQTGVVGSPLH
once TRBV4-2 ASSQDLIGGTGRFESF
NA TRBV2 ASSDRGGRAEAF
NA TRBV5-4 ASSFGQIPGYT
NA TRBV28 ASSPRTGGTEAF
NA TRBV2 ASRPGLAGVRGTQY
NA TRBV7-3 ASSQSTAGAPR
NA TRBV28 ASEGGTGKLF